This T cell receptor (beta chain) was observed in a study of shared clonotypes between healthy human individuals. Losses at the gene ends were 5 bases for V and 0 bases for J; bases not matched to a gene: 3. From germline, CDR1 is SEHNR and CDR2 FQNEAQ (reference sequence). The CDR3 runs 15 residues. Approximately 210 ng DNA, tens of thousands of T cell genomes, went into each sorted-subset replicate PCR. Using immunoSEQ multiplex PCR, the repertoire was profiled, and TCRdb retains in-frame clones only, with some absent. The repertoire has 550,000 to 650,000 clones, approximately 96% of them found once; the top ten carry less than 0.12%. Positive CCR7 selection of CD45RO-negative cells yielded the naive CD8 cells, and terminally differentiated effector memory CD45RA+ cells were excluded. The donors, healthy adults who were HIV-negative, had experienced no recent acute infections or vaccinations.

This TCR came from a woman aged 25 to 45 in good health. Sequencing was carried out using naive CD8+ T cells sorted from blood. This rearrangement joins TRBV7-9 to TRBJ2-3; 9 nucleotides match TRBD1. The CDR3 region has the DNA TGTGCCAGCAGCCCTGGACAGGGGAGCACAGATACGCAGTATTTT. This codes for CASSPGQGSTDTQYF.